These T cell receptor beta chains were read from a single sample in a study of T cell changes during pregnancy in multiple sclerosis. Sequencing was performed with immunoSEQ multiplex PCR; in TCRdb, only in-frame clones are kept and a portion is missing. The top ten clones hold about 2% of a sample with around 95,000 clones, about 91% of them seen once. Sequencing was performed on peripheral blood, taken after pregnancy. The receptor source for this set is a female donor in good health, enrolled as a control in a pregnancy study. CDR3s leave out the opening cysteine and the closing phenylalanine or tryptophan. Fields, in order: J gene, V gene, CDR3 protein.

j_gene: TRBJ1-1
v_gene: TRBV2
CDR3aa: ASRSGTGVSEAF

j_gene: TRBJ1-5
v_gene: TRBV5-1
CDR3aa: ASSLSPLDAGPQH

j_gene: TRBJ2-7
v_gene: TRBV9
CDR3aa: ASSVGDRGYEQY

j_gene: TRBJ2-2
v_gene: TRBV9
CDR3aa: ASSGSLGELF

j_gene: TRBJ2-7
v_gene: TRBV18
CDR3aa: ASSPGQGAIPEQY

j_gene: TRBJ2-5
v_gene: TRBV29-1
CDR3aa: SVDAGGRETQY

j_gene: TRBJ2-7
v_gene: TRBV5-5
CDR3aa: ASSLGGDRAYEQY

j_gene: TRBJ2-2
v_gene: TRBV7-8
CDR3aa: ASSLVWGLSLNTGELF

j_gene: TRBJ2-7
v_gene: TRBV18
CDR3aa: ASSPAGTGTYEQY

j_gene: TRBJ2-2
v_gene: TRBV10-3
CDR3aa: AIRQGGLTGELF

j_gene: TRBJ1-1
v_gene: TRBV19
CDR3aa: ASTSGGNTEAF

j_gene: TRBJ2-7
v_gene: TRBV12-5
CDR3aa: ASARSRSYEQY

j_gene: TRBJ2-3
v_gene: TRBV9
CDR3aa: ASSVGVAGDTDTQY

j_gene: TRBJ2-1
v_gene: TRBV9
CDR3aa: ASSVMWGTLSSYNEQF

j_gene: TRBJ1-1
v_gene: TRBV30
CDR3aa: AWIHVRTEAF

j_gene: TRBJ2-2
v_gene: TRBV4-2
CDR3aa: ASSQDLSSTGELF

j_gene: TRBJ1-3
v_gene: TRBV28
CDR3aa: ASSTTAYSGNTIY

j_gene: TRBJ1-2
v_gene: TRBV14
CDR3aa: ASSQEGGHYGYT

j_gene: TRBJ1-3
v_gene: TRBV28
CDR3aa: ACWGGPHSGNTIY

j_gene: TRBJ1-2
v_gene: TRBV6-5
CDR3aa: ASSDFDRNYGYT

j_gene: TRBJ1-6
v_gene: TRBV19
CDR3aa: ASIDSLSYNSPLH

j_gene: TRBJ2-3
v_gene: TRBV4-2
CDR3aa: ASSQDSLAGGDTQY

j_gene: TRBJ2-7
v_gene: TRBV9
CDR3aa: ASSPYGTSGTYEQY

j_gene: TRBJ2-1
v_gene: TRBV6-5
CDR3aa: ASSREPVLGEQF